The entry below gives a single T cell receptor (beta chain) sequence along with its context. Its antigen is unknown. A much larger clonotype is one base distant, so this may be a read error. This sample stems from a study of blood T cells in healthy people across ages. Through a sample-barcoded 5' primer and a J-beta primer mix, a second PCR was run for roughly 6 to 12 cycles. TCRdb re-called the 5' RACE reads with MiXCR, one entry per CDR3 protein. This table holds hundreds of thousands of distinct CDR3 sequences, 25% to 30% found once. Study observations and caveats: It was not possible, with unsorted PBMCs, to conclusively compare naive and antigen-experienced cells. Among T cells, TCR beta diversity per million cells dropped roughly linearly as age rose. Researchers judged that diversity estimates from one million T cells fell short of true values.

CDR1 is SGHRS and CDR2 is YFSETQ in the germline V gene. The length of the CDR3 is 17 residues. Sequences were obtained from blood. The chain is built from TRBV5-1 and TRBJ1-2; D may be TRBD1 (5 bases). The sequence was collected from a woman aged 80 or over in good health. DNA of the CDR3: TGCGCCTGCAGCTTGGGTACCAGGACCCTGCCGGGGGATGGCTACACCTTC. Its protein is CACSLGTRTLPGDGYTF.